The text below deals with one T cell receptor beta chain. Per the germline V gene, CDR1 is SGHRS and CDR2 is YFSETQ. The CDR3 is made up of 15 amino acids. Trimming removed 6 bases at V and 0 bases at J, with 13 bases between. These data belong to a study of cytomegalovirus exposure and HLA in healthy donors. The primer mix had 60 Vbeta and 13 Jbeta primers. Assay used: immunoSEQ multiplex PCR; TCRdb lists only in-frame clones, some missing. The sample carries under 130,000 clones, more than 60% recorded once. This chain links TRBV5-1 with TRBJ2-1; D is perhaps TRBD1 (6 bases). This receptor was identified in a female donor in good health and CMV-seropositive. The specimen was PBMCs. CDR3 amino acids: CASTTGTISYNEQFF. CDR3 DNA sequence: TGCGCCAGCACCACCGGGACAATCTCCTACAATGAGCAGTTCTTC.